This TCR beta chain was recovered during a study of identical twins. General study points: Zero-insertion analyses might be partly confounded by invariant T cells like MAIT and iNKT. Cross-sectional statistical analysis, not tracking of the same donors, underpinned the conclusions.

cDNA molecules carried unique molecular identifiers, and template switching added a universal primer site. Each CDR3 protein gets one entry after TCRdb re-called the 5' RACE reads with MiXCR. The data show about 890,000 distinct CDR3 sequences, approximately 13% seen once. The ends were cut back, 3 bases at V and 5 bases at J, with 10 bases in the middle. Germline V lookup: CDR1 SQVTM, CDR2 ANQGSEA. This CDR3 is built from 12 residues. This clonotype has just a few counts. No antigen is known for it. These records were also assigned to another study, of yellow fever vaccine responses in identical twins. That source reports: Twins' vaccine T cell responses were reported to seem partly convergent and partly personalized.

The receptor's source is a young woman in good health. The chain carries TRBV29-1 and TRBJ2-5; possibly TRBD2 for D (5 bases). Input material: PBMCs. For the CDR3, the DNA is TGCAGCGTTGAGTTCGGGGAGGAGACCCAGTACTTC. Translating it yields CSVEFGEETQYF.